These T cell receptor beta chains were read from a single sample in a study of cytomegalovirus exposure and HLA in healthy donors. Assay: immunoSEQ multiplex PCR; the TCRdb copy retains only in-frame clones and omits some. The table has under 200,000 clones, over 65% seen once. The sequenced material came from PBMCs. The receptors here all came from a man in his sixties in good health and CMV-seronegative. CDR3s include the opening cysteine and the closing phenylalanine or tryptophan. Each record gives: clone size, J gene, D gene, V gene, CDR3 DNA, CDR3 protein. D genes are given only for firm matches. A row's size may be missing; if present it is once, few, many or a size class.

NA,TRBJ1-2,TRBD1,TRBV19,TGTGCCAGTAGTGTCAACAGGGGGCGAGGCGGCTACACCTTC,CASSVNRGRGGYTF
NA,TRBJ2-7,NA,TRBV19,TGTGCCAGTAGTATCGGGGTCGGGGGCTCCTACGAGCAGTACTTC,CASSIGVGGSYEQYF
few,TRBJ2-2,NA,TRBV6-6,TGTGCCACCTCCAGGGGCACCGGGGAGCTGTTTTTT,CATSRGTGELFF
once,TRBJ2-2,TRBD2,TRBV6-5,TGTGCCAGCAGTGATTGGGGGAGGGGCCGGGAGCTGTTTTTT,CASSDWGRGRELFF
NA,TRBJ2-1,NA,TRBV5-1,TGCGCCAGCAGCTTGGGACATGGGCTGTACAATGAGCAGTTCTTC,CASSLGHGLYNEQFF
once,TRBJ2-7,NA,TRBV6-1,TGTGCCAGCAGGGACAGAATGATATACGAGCAGTACTTC,CASRDRMIYEQYF
NA,TRBJ2-7,NA,TRBV30,TGTGCCTGGGGGGGGTGGCGGCTCGCCTCCTACGAGCAGTACTTC,CAWGGWRLASYEQYF
NA,TRBJ1-3,NA,TRBV6-1,TGTGCCAGCAGTGACAGGGGCGGCTCTGGAAACACCATATATTTT,CASSDRGGSGNTIYF
NA,TRBJ1-2,NA,TRBV10-1,TGCGCCAGCAGTGATAGCGGAAAGGGCTATGGCTACACCTTC,CASSDSGKGYGYTF
NA,TRBJ2-7,NA,TRBV6-5,TGTGCCAGCAGTTACGGTCGATTCCCTAACTCCTACGAGCAGTACTTC,CASSYGRFPNSYEQYF
NA,TRBJ2-7,TRBD1,TRBV5-4,TGTGCCAGCAGCTTGGGGGACAGGGAGGTCCACGAGCAGTACTTC,CASSLGDREVHEQYF
NA,TRBJ2-3,TRBD1,TRBV5-1,TGCGCCAGCAGCTCCAGAGGGGGACAGGGAACAGATACGCAGTATTTT,CASSSRGGQGTDTQYF
NA,TRBJ2-6,NA,TRBV28,TGTGCCAGCGCGAGGGCAGCTGGGGCCAACGTCCTGACTTTC,CASARAAGANVLTF
NA,TRBJ2-2,TRBD2,TRBV14,TGTGCCAGCAGCCAGCGCTCCGGGACTAGCGGGAGCTCGCGGGGGGAGCTGTTTTTT,CASSQRSGTSGSSRGELFF
NA,TRBJ2-3,TRBD2,TRBV18,TGTGCCAGCTCACCCGGGAGGGATTACACAGATACGCAGTATTTT,CASSPGRDYTDTQYF
NA,TRBJ2-3,TRBD2,TRBV7-9,TGTGCCAGCAGCTTAGGGCGGGGGGGCCTCACAGATACGCAGTATTTT,CASSLGRGGLTDTQYF
NA,TRBJ2-6,NA,TRBV4-1,TGCGCCAGCAGCCAAGAGCCGGGACACCTTACTGGGGCCAACGTCCTGACTTTC,CASSQEPGHLTGANVLTF
NA,TRBJ1-4,TRBD1,TRBV7-2,TGTGCCAGCAGCTCTCTGGGGACAGGGGATGAAAAACTGTTTTTT,CASSSLGTGDEKLFF
NA,TRBJ1-6,TRBD1,TRBV27,TGTGCCAGCAGTGGCACGACAGGGGTTGCCTATAATTCACCCCTCCACTTT,CASSGTTGVAYNSPLHF
NA,TRBJ1-2,NA,TRBV5-4,TGTGCCAGCAGCTTGCAGGTCGCACCCTATGGCTACACCTTC,CASSLQVAPYGYTF
few,TRBJ1-3,NA,TRBV11-2,TGTGCCAGCAGCCCGCGATCGGGCTCTGGAAACACCATATATTTT,CASSPRSGSGNTIYF
NA,TRBJ2-1,TRBD1,TRBV9,TGTGCCAGCAGCCAACTGACAGGGACATCTTCTGAGCAGTTCTTC,CASSQLTGTSSEQFF
NA,TRBJ2-1,TRBD2,TRBV5-1,TGCGCCAGCAGCCCGGGACTAGCGGGAGTTATGAGTGAGCAGTTCTTC,CASSPGLAGVMSEQFF
NA,TRBJ2-7,TRBD2,TRBV30,TGTGCCTGGAGGTGGACTAGCGGGAGAGGGGACGAGCAGTACTTC,CAWRWTSGRGDEQYF
once,TRBJ2-6,NA,TRBV27,TGTGCCAGCAGTGAGGGATCTGGGGCCAACGTCCTGACTTTC,CASSEGSGANVLTF
NA,TRBJ2-1,NA,TRBV10-1,TGCGCCAGCAGTGACTCAGGGGCGGCCTACAATGAGCAGTTCTTC,CASSDSGAAYNEQFF
few,TRBJ1-5,NA,TRBV4-1,TGCGCCAGCAGCCAAGATCAGGGAAATCAGCCCCAGCATTTT,CASSQDQGNQPQHF
NA,TRBJ2-3,TRBD2,TRBV9,TGTGCCAGCAGCGTAGCTATGGCTAGCGGGAGGGAGTATTTT,CASSVAMASGREYF
NA,TRBJ1-1,TRBD1,TRBV5-1,TGCGCCAGCAGCTTGTCAGGGGGGTCTAACACTGAAGCTTTCTTT,CASSLSGGSNTEAFF
NA,TRBJ2-7,NA,TRBV30,TGTGCCTGGAGTGTTGGTGGGAGCTCCTACGAGCAGTACTTC,CAWSVGGSSYEQYF
NA,TRBJ2-2,NA,TRBV6-1,TGTGCCAGCAGAGGACAGTTGAACACCGGGGAGCTGTTTTTT,CASRGQLNTGELFF
NA,TRBJ2-7,TRBD1,TRBV28,TGTGCCAGCAACAGCCCGGGACAGGGGGTTGGAGAGCAGTACTTC,CASNSPGQGVGEQYF
NA,TRBJ1-1,NA,TRBV28,TGTGCCAGCAGTCCCAGGCAACAGGGTTTGTCTTTCTTT,CASSPRQQGLSFF
NA,TRBJ1-4,NA,TRBV6-5,TGTGCCAGCAGTTACAAGAGGATAGGGGGTAATGAAAAACTGTTTTTT,CASSYKRIGGNEKLFF
NA,TRBJ2-1,TRBD2,TRBV4-3,TGCGCCAGCAGCCAAGCTAGCGGGAGTTCCTACAATGAGCAGTTCTTC,CASSQASGSSYNEQFF
NA,TRBJ2-1,TRBD2,TRBV29-1,TGCAGCGTTGGATCTAGCGGGAGTGGGGAGCAGTTCTTC,CSVGSSGSGEQFF
NA,TRBJ1-1,NA,TRBV6-6,TGTGCCAGCAGTTACGGTGGCAGGGGGAACACTGAAGCTTTCTTT,CASSYGGRGNTEAFF
once,TRBJ1-5,NA,TRBV19,TGTGCCAGTAGTAGACAGACAGGCCCCCCAAGCCAGCCCCAGCATTTT,CASSRQTGPPSQPQHF
NA,TRBJ2-3,NA,TRBV9,TGTGCCAGCAGCGTAGGGGCTAGCGCCACAGATACGCAGTATTTT,CASSVGASATDTQYF
NA,TRBJ1-1,TRBD1,TRBV19,TGTGCCAGTACCCGATCCAGGGGGCTTGATGCCGCTTTCTTT,CASTRSRGLDAAFF
few,TRBJ2-5,TRBD2,TRBV5-1,TGCGCCAGCAGTGGGACTAGCGGCCTTCGGGAGACCCAGTACTTC,CASSGTSGLRETQYF
NA,TRBJ1-4,NA,TRBV5-1,TGCGCCAGCAGCTTGGCCCTCGGGAATAATGAAAAACTGTTTTTT,CASSLALGNNEKLFF